A selection of T cell receptor beta chains follows, all from one sample in a study of blood T cell repertoires in COVID-19. Using immunoSEQ multiplex PCR, the repertoire was profiled, and TCRdb retains in-frame clones only, with some absent. This table has approximately 77,000 clones, approximately 80% appearing once. The sequenced material came from peripheral blood. The origin of the receptors is a woman in her 70s with acute or convalescent COVID-19. The CDR3 runs from the conserved cysteine through the conserved F or W.

v_call,cdr3_aa
TRBV13,CASSTGNQPQHF
TRBV19,CASSRRRGRSPLHF
TRBV6-2/TRBV6-3,CASSQVPGVPNTEAFF
TRBV19,CASSIGQGYRGSDEQYF
TRBV7-3,CASSLTAGEPNQPQHF
TRBV5-1,CASSGAGFTEAFF
TRBV5-1,CASKMGPRNSPLHF
TRBV6-5,CASINSAGGSYEQYF
TRBV19,CASSLGLAGGEETQYF
TRBV10-3,CAISESVAELNEQFF
TRBV10-3,CAISEQAANYGYTF
TRBV19,CASSSGNYGYTF
TRBV7-2,CASSSGTGYYEQYF
TRBV7-8,CASSLQATDPTNYGYTF
TRBV7-2,CASSFDIPGLAGDYNEQFF
TRBV14,CASSQDVRDYYGYTF
TRBV11-3,CASSLSRTNTEAFF
TRBV7-9,CASSPRFRDRGYEQYF
TRBV7-9,CASSLERQGVREQYF
TRBV24-1,CATSDSLAEQYF
TRBV7-2,CASSSDTGARNIQYF
TRBV7-2,CASSLAGSSGNTIYF
TRBV6-5,CASSRQGMVTEAFF
TRBV7-9,CASSLLGAGNYGYTF
TRBV6-2/TRBV6-3,CASSSLNQPQHF
TRBV7-6,CASSLVAVSGNTIYF
TRBV11-3,CASSLEVGVPDTQYF
TRBV19,CASSPQRWGQYF
TRBV5-4,CASSLWAFQETQYF
TRBV7-8,CASSFRQATGYTF
TRBV7-2,CASSLTDSLEAFF
TRBV7-9,CASESRPGSNYGYTF
TRBV4-2,CASSQDERGIRSYEQYF
TRBV28,CALRGGPGTEAFF
TRBV6-5,CASSRGQSSGNTIYF
TRBV28,CASGGANTNYGYTF
TRBV27,CASTHRARGGLGYGYTF
TRBV7-2,CASSVRDSSYEQYF
TRBV3-1/TRBV3-2,CASSQPTGPDTEAFF
TRBV19,CASSTQGARGDTQYF
TRBV7-6,CASSLAPRLLNRAWNTGELFF
TRBV5-4,CASSPGGDGYTF
TRBV6-5,CASSPGTGFNQPQHF
TRBV7-3,CASSLKETGMNTEAFF
TRBV19,CASLTEPGNTIYF
TRBV5-5,CASNQPLRGAKNIQYF
TRBV18,CASSPTENYGYTF
TRBV7-9,CASSADNWANTEAFF
TRBV6-5,CASGVTEAFF
TRBV19,CASSMLVRPGDSNQPQHF
TRBV11-1,CASSFSAYNEQFF
TRBV13,CASSLRGVGQPQHF